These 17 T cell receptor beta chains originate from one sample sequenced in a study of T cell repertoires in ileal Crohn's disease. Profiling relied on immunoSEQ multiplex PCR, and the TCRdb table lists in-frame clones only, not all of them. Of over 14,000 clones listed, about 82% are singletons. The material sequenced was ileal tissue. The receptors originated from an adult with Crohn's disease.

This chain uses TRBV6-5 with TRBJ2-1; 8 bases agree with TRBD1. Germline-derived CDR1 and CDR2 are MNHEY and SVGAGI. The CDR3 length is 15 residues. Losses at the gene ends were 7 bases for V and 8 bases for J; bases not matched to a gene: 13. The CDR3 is CASTFWGTGRDEQFF. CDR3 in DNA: TGTGCCAGCACCTTCTGGGGGACAGGAAGGGATGAGCAGTTCTTC.

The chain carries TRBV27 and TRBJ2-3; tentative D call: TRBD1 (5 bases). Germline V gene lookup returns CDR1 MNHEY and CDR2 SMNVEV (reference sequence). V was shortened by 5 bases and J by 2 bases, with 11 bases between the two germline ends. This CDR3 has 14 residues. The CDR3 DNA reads TGTGCCAGCAGTAGGGGCTTGGACACAGATACGCAGTATTTT. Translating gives CASSRGLDTDTQYF.

The DNA for the CDR3 is TGTGCCAGCAGCCGGACAGGGGGCATCGTACGGGATGAGCAGTTCTTC. Encoded protein: CASSRTGGIVRDEQFF. The chain joins TRBV9 to TRBJ2-1; 11 bases line up with TRBD1. Germline lookup yields CDR1 SGDLS and CDR2 YYNGEE. V was pared by 4 bases and J by 8 bases, with 11 bases of the junction left unmatched. The CDR3 sequence is 16 residues long.

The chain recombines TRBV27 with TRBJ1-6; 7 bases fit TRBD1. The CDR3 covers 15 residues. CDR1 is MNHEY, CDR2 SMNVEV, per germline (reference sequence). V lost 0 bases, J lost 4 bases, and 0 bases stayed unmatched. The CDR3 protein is CASSLSGQYNSPLHF. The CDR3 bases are TGTGCCAGCAGTTTATCGGGACAGTATAATTCACCCCTCCACTTT.

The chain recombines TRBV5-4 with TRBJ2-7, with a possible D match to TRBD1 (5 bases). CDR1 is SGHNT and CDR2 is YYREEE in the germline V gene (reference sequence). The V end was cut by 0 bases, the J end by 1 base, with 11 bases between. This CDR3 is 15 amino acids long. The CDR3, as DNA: TGTGCCAGCAGCTTGGAACAGGCATGTTCCTACGAGCAGTACTTC. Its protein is CASSLEQACSYEQYF.

This CDR3 reads CASSATGTPGNTIYF. CDR3 nucleotides: TGTGCCAGCAGCGCCACTGGGACTCCTGGAAACACCATATATTTT. The chain joins TRBV9 to TRBJ1-3; D is possibly TRBD1 (5 bases). V was pared by 3 bases and J by 2 bases, with 12 bases between. There are 15 residues in the CDR3. Per germline, CDR1 SGDLS and CDR2 YYNGEE. Combining the CDR3 with reference TRBV9 and TRBJ1-3 gives the whole variable domain DSGVTQTPKHLITATGQRVTLRCSPRSGDLSVYWYQQSLDQGLQFLIQYYNGEERAKGNILERFSAQQFPDLHSELNLSSLELGDSALYFCASSATGTPGNTIYFGEGSWLTVV.

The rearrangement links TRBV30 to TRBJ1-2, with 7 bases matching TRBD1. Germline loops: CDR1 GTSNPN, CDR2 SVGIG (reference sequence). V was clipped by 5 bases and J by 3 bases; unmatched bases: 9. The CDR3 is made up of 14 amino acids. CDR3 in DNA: TGTGCCTGGGGGGGGAACAGGGGTGACTATGGCTACACCTTC. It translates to CAWGGNRGDYGYTF.

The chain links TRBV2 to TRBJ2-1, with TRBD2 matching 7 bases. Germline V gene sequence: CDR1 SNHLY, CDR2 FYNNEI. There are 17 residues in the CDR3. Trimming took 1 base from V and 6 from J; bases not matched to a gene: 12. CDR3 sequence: CASSEGTGLRLGNEQFF. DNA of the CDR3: TGTGCCAGCAGTGAAGGTACGGGACTAAGATTAGGCAATGAGCAGTTCTTC.

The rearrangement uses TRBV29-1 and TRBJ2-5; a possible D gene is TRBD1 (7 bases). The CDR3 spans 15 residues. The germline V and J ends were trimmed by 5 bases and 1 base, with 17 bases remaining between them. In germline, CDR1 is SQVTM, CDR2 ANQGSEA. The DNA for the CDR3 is TGCAGCGTTAATAAAGGGCGGGACAGCCAAGAGACCCAGTACTTC. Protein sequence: CSVNKGRDSQETQYF.

The CDR3 DNA sequence: TGTGCCAGCAGCCCACGAGATGGGACTAGCGGGAGCTACGAGTTCTTC. It codes for CASSPRDGTSGSYEFF. This chain joins TRBV4-2 and TRBJ2-1, with 14 nucleotides matching TRBD2. V was clipped by 4 bases and J by 14 bases; unmatched bases: 13. CDR3 length: 16 amino acids. Germline CDR1 and CDR2: LGHNA and YNFKEQ.

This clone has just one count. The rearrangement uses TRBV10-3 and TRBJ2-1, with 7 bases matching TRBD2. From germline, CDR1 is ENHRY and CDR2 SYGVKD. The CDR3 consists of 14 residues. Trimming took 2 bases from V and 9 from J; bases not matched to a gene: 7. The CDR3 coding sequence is TGTGCCATCAGTGAGCGGGAGGCGGGACGTGAGCAGTTCTTC. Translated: CAISEREAGREQFF.

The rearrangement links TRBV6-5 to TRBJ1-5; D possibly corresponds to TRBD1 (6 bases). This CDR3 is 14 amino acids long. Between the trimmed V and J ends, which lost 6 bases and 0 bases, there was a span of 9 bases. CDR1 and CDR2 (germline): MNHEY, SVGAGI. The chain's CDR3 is CASRQGYSNQPQHF. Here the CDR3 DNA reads TGTGCCAGCAGACAGGGATATAGCAATCAGCCCCAGCATTTT.

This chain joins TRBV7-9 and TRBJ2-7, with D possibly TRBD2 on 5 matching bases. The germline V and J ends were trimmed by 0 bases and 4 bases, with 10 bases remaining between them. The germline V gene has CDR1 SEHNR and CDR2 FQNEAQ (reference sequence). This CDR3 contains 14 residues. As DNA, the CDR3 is TGTGCCAGCAGCTTAGCAGGCAGGACTTACGAGCAGTACTTC. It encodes CASSLAGRTYEQYF.

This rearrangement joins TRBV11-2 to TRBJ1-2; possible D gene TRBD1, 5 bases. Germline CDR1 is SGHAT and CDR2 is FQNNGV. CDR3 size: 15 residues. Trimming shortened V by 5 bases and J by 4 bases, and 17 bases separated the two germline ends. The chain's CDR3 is CASSQSSNRLYGYTF. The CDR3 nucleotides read TGTGCCAGCAGCCAAAGTAGCAACAGGCTCTATGGCTACACCTTC.

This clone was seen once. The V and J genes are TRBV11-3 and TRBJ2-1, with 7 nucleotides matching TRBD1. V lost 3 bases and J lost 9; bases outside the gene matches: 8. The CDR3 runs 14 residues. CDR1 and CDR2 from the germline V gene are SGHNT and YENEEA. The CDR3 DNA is TGTGCCAGCAGCTTTAGACAGGCAGGGGGTGAGCAGTTCTTC. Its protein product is CASSFRQAGGEQFF.

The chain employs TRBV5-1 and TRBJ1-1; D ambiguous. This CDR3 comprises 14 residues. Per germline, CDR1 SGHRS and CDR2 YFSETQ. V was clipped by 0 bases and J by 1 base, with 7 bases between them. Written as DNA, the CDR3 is TGCGCCAGCAGCTTGGAAAACAAGAACACTGAAGCTTTCTTT. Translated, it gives CASSLENKNTEAFF.

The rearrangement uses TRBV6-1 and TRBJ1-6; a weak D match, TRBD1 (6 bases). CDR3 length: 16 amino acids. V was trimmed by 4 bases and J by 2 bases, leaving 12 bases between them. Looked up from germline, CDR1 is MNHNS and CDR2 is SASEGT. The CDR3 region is CASSAHEGAYNSPLHF. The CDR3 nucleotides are TGTGCCAGCAGTGCCCATGAGGGGGCCTATAATTCACCCCTCCACTTT.